The rows below give T cell receptor beta chains drawn from one sample of a study of T-cell reconstitution after alpha-beta-depleted transplantation in children. TCRdb ran MiXCR on the PCR reads and lists one entry per CDR3 protein. The profile shows about 640,000 distinct CDR3 sequences, over 10% of them singletons. Material: PBMCs, mostly from graft donor cells, obtained 360 days after TCRalphabeta/CD19-depleted stem cell transplant. These receptors were collected from a male patient under 18 who had a stem cell transplant for acute myeloid leukemia, so the T cells may come from the graft donor. Both conserved end residues are trimmed from each CDR3. Rows may omit the clone size; those that give it use once, few, many or a size class.

clone size,V gene,CDR3 protein
.,TRBV5-1,ASSPGLAGLSYEQY
.,TRBV6-5,ASSYWLHPGRETVNEQF
few,TRBV12-3/TRBV12-4,ASYRGKVGELF
many,TRBV20-1,SAPDRGHSSYEQY
.,TRBV12-3/TRBV12-4,ASSVGRTPYNEQF
many,TRBV29-1,SVEVGLRGYEQY
.,TRBV20-1,SATKLAGPSYNEQF
.,TRBV4-3,ASSQTTQQTGGGETQY
.,TRBV7-2,ASVVGGQGGNEQF
.,TRBV7-8,ASSLETSGRTYEQY
.,TRBV10-3,AISESAGGRSEQF
.,TRBV19,ASTTHEIMNTEAF
.,TRBV7-8,ASTGLAAYEQY
.,TRBV23-1,ASSAGISYNEQF
.,TRBV11-2,ASSLGRWASGVANNEQF
.,TRBV5-4,ASTKGRSDPNIQY
few,TRBV5-4,ASSSPTGGLTDTQY
few,TRBV6-5,ASSRGEDYGYT
few,TRBV11-2,ASSLESSANTGELF
few,TRBV11-2,ASSIEMGQGVRNTIY
few,TRBV2,ASQLLGYEQY
.,TRBV20-1,SARLWGNAEAF
few,TRBV25-1,ASSGGGGPNSPLH
.,TRBV6-5,ASSYKGPSTDTQY
.,TRBV5-1,ASSPPLAGGQETQY
.,TRBV12-3/TRBV12-4,ASSSSRGSSEKLF